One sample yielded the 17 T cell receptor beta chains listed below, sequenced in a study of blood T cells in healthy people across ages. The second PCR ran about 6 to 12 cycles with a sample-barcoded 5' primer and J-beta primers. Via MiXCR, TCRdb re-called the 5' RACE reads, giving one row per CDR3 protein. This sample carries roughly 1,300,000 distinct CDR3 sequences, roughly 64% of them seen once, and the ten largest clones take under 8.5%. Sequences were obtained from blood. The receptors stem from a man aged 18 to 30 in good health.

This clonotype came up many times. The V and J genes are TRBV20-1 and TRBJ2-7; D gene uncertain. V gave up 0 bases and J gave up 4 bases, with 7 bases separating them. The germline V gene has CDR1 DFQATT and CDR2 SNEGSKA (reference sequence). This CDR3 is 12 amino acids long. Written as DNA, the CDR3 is TGCAGTGCTAGAGATGGCGGTTACGAGCAGTACTTC. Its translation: CSARDGGYEQYF.

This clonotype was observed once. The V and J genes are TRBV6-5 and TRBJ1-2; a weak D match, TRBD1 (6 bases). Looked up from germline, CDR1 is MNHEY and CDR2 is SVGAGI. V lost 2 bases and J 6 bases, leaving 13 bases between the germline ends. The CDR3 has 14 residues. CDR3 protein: CASSYAGARDGYTF. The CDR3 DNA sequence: TGTGCCAGCAGTTACGCGGGGGCGAGAGATGGCTACACCTTC.

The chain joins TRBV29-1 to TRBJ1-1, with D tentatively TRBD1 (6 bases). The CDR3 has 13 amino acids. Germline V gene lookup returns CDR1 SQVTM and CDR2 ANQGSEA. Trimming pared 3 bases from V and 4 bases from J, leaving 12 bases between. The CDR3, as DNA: TGCAGCGTTGAGGGGGCAGGCCCCACTGAAGCTTTCTTT. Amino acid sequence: CSVEGAGPTEAFF.

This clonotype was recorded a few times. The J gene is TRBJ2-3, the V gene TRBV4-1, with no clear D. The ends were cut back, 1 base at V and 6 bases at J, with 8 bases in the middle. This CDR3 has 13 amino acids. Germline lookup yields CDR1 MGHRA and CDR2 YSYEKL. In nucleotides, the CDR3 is TGCGCCAGCAGCCAAGTCGCTTGGGATACGCAGTATTTT. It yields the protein CASSQVAWDTQYF.

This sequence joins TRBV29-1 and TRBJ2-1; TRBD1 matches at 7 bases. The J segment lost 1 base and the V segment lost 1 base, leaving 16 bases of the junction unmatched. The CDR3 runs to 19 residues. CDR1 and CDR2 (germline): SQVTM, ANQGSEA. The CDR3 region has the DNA TGCAGCGTTGAAGCTTCTTGGGTAGGGACAGTCTATTCCTACAATGAGCAGTTCTTC. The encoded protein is CSVEASWVGTVYSYNEQFF.

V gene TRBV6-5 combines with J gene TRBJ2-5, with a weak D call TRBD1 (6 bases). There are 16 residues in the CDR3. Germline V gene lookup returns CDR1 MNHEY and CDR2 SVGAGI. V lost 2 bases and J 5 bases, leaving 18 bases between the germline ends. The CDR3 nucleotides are TGTGCCAGCAGTTACGGGGGCCGGGGATTAGTGGAGACCCAGTACTTC. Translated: CASSYGGRGLVETQYF.

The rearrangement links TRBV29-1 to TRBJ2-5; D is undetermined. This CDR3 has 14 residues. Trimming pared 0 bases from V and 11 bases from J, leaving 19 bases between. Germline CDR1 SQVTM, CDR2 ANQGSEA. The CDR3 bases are TGCAGCGTTGAAGATCCGCAGATAGTCAATGAGCAGTACTTC. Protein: CSVEDPQIVNEQYF.

The CDR3 protein is CASSQDWIGGDRSYEQYF. CDR3 nucleotide sequence: TGCGCCAGCAGCCAAGATTGGATAGGCGGGGACCGCTCCTACGAGCAGTACTTC. This chain joins TRBV4-3 and TRBJ2-7; D is possibly TRBD2 (6 bases). Trimming cost V 0 bases and J 0 bases, with 18 bases left between them. The length of the CDR3 is 18 residues. Germline CDR1 LGHNA, CDR2 YSLEER.

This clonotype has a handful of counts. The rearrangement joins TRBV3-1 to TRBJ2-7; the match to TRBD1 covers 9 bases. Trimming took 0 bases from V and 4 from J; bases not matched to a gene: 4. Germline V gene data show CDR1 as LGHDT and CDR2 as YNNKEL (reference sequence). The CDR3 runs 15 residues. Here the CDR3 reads CASSQDQDRGYEQYF. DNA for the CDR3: TGTGCCAGCAGCCAAGATCAGGACAGGGGTTACGAGCAGTACTTC.

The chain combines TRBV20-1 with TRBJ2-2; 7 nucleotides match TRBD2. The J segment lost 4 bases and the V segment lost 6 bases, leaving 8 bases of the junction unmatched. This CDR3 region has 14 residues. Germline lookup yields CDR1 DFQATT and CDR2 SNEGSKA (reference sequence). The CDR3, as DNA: TGCAGTGCCCCTCTAGCGGAGGGCACCGGGGAGCTGTTTTTT. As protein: CSAPLAEGTGELFF.

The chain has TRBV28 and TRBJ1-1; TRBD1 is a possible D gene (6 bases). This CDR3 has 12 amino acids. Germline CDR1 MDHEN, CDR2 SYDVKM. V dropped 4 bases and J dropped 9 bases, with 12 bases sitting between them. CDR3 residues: CASSWGGLKAFF. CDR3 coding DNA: TGTGCCAGCAGTTGGGGGGGCCTGAAAGCTTTCTTT.

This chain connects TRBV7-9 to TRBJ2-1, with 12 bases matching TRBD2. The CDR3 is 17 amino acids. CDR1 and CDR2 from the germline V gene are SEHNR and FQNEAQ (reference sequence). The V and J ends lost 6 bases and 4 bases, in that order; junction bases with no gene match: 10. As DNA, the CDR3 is TGTGCCAGCAGAGGGGCGGGGACTAGCGGGTCGTACAATGAGCAGTTCTTC. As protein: CASRGAGTSGSYNEQFF.

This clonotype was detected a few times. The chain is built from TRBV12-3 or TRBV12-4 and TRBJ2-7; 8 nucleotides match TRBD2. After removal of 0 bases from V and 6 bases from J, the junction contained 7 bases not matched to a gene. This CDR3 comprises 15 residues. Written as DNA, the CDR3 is TGTGCCAGCAGTTTAGCTCCGGGACTAGTAAGCGAGCAGTACTTC. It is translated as CASSLAPGLVSEQYF.

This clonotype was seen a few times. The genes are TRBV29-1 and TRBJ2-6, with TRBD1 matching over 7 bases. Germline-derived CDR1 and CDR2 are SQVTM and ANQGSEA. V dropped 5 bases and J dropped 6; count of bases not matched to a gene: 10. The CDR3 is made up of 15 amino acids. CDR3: CSVSLDRPEANVLTF. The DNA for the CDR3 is TGCAGCGTTTCCTTGGACAGGCCCGAGGCCAACGTCCTGACTTTC.

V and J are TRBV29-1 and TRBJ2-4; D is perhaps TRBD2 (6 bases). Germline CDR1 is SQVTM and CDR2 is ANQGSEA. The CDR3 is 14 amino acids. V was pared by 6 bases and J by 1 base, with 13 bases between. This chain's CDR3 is CSVRGKVAKNIQYF. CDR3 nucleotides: TGCAGCGTCCGCGGGAAGGTCGCCAAAAACATTCAGTACTTC.

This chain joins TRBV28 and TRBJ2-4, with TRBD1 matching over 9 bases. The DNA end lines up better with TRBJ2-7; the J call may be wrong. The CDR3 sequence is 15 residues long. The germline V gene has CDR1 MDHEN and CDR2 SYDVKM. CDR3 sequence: CASSPTGGPTYEQYF. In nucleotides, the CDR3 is TGTGCCAGCAGTCCAACAGGGGGCCCCACCTACGAGCAGTACTTC.

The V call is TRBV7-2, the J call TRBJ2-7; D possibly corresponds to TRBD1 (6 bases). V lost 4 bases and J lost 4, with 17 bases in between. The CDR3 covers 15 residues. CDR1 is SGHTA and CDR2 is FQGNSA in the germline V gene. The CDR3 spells CASSSYRDITYEQYF. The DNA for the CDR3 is TGTGCCAGCAGCTCCTACCGGGACATCACTTACGAGCAGTACTTC.